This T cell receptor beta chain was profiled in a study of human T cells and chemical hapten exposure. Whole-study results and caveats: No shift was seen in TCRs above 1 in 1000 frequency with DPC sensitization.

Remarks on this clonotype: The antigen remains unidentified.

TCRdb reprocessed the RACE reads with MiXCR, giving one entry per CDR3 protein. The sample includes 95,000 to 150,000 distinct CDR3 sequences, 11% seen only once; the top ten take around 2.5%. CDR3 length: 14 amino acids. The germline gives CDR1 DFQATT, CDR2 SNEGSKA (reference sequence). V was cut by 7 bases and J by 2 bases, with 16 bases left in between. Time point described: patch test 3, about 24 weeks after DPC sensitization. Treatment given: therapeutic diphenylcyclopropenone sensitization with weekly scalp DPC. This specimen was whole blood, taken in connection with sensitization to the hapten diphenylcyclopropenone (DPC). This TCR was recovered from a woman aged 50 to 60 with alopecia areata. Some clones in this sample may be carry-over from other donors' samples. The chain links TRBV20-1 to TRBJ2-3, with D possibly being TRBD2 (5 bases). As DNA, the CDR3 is TGCAGTGTCGCCGAGGACTCCCACACAGATACGCAGTATTTT. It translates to CSVAEDSHTDTQYF.